This T cell receptor beta chain emerged from a study of CD8 T cells in Susac syndrome. CD8+ and CD4+ T cells circulating in blood were sequenced for TCR beta. Matching for age and sex applied to the controls, who were healthy donors. Negative isolation was used for CD8+ and CD4+ T cells and FACS enrichment for TEMRA cells. V dropped 3 bases and J dropped 6; count of bases not matched to a gene: 8. The CDR3 extends over 15 amino acids. From germline, CDR1 is MGHRA and CDR2 YSYEKL. Reverse transcription of roughly 0.5 to 1 ug RNA used random hexamers. A multiplex approach, immunoSEQ multiplex PCR, amplified TCR beta CDR3 across 54 Vbeta and 13 Jbeta. TCRdb itself ran the immunoSEQ multiplex PCR reads through MiXCR, one entry per CDR3 protein. The sample lists around 170,000 distinct CDR3 sequences, about 91% seen once, with around 0.08% in the top ten.

The TCR comes from a human donor in good health. Sequencing was performed on CD4+ T cells from PBMCs. This chain connects TRBV4-1 to TRBJ2-5; 9 bases agree with TRBD2. The CDR3 DNA follows: TGCGCCAGCAGCCAGGGACTAGCAGACATGAAGACCCAGTACTTC. Translating it yields CASSQGLADMKTQYF.